This TCR beta chain was documented in a study of OX40 agonist ivuxolimab in advanced cancers. Across the study: Participants could have had prior anti-PD-1, anti-PD-L1 or anti-CTLA-4 therapy, and roughly 39% had some.

Note on this clone: Its antigen is undetermined.

The study's findings and limits: More expanded clones were found, on average, in CD8+ than in CD4+ T cells.

Clones were read by immunoSEQ multiplex PCR, and TCRdb kept only the in-frame ones, dropping some. The sample lists 70,000 or so clones, around 90% occurring once. Germline CDR1 MGHRA, CDR2 YSYEKL. Unmatched junction bases numbered 7, after V lost 0 bases and J lost 5 bases. The CDR3 totals 16 residues. This specimen was CD4+ or CD8+ T cells sorted from blood, taken in a trial of the OX40 agonist ivuxolimab. The sequence came from an adult with an advanced solid tumor such as melanoma, head and neck, liver or kidney cancer. This chain links TRBV4-1 with TRBJ1-5; 7 bases are a match to TRBD1. Here the CDR3 DNA reads TGCGCCAGCAGCCAAGACAGGGGGTACTCGGATCAGCCCCAGCATTTT. Encoded protein: CASSQDRGYSDQPQHF.